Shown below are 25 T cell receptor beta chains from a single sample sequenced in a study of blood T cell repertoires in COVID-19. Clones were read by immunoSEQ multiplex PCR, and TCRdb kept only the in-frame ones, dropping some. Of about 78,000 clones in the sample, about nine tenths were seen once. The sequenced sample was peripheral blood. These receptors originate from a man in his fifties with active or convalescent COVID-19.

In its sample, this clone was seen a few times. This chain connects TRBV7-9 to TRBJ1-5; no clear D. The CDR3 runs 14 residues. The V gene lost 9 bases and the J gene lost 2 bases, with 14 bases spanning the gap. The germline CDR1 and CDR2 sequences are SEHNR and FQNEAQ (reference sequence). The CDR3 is CASSPTGGNQPQHF. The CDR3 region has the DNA TGTGCCAGTAGCCCCACCGGGGGCAATCAGCCCCAGCATTTT.

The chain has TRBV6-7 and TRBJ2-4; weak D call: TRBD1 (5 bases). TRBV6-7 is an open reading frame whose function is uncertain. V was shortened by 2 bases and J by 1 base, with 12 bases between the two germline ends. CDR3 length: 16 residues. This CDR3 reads CASSYKDTIAKNIQYF. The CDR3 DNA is TGTGCCAGCAGTTACAAGGACACTATTGCCAAAAACATTCAGTACTTC.

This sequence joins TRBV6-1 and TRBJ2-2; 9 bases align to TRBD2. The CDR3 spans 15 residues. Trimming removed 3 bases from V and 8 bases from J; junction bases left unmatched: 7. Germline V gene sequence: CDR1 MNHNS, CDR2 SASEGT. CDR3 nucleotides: TGTGCCAGCAGTGATCTAGCGGGGCCCGGAGGGGAGCTGTTTTTT. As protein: CASSDLAGPGGELFF.

The CDR3 protein is CASSLAPTGAGTEAFF. In DNA form, the CDR3 reads TGCGCCAGCAGCTTGGCCCCGACAGGGGCGGGCACTGAAGCTTTCTTT. J is TRBJ1-1 and V is TRBV5-1, with 8 nucleotides matching TRBD1. The germline V gene encodes CDR1 SGHRS and CDR2 YFSETQ. The trim removed 0 bases at V and 4 bases at J, leaving 8 bases unmatched. The CDR3 is 16 residues long.

The CDR3 sequence: CASSQTMGTSGADTQYF. CDR3 DNA sequence: TGTGCCAGCAGCCAAACTATGGGGACTAGCGGGGCAGATACGCAGTATTTT. V and J are TRBV9 and TRBJ2-3; 13 bases map to TRBD2. The length of the CDR3 is 17 residues. Germline CDR1 SGDLS, CDR2 YYNGEE. V dropped 4 bases and J dropped 4; count of bases not matched to a gene: 9. Full variable domain (missing parts from reference TRBV9 and TRBJ2-3): DSGVTQTPKHLITATGQRVTLRCSPRSGDLSVYWYQQSLDQGLQFLIQYYNGEERAKGNILERFSAQQFPDLHSELNLSSLELGDSALYFCASSQTMGTSGADTQYFGPGTRLTVL.

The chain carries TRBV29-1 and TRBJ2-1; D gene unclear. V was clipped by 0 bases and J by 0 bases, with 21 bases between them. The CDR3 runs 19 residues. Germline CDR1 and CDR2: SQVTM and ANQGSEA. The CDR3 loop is CSVEDFPSAAESSYNEQFF. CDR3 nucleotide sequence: TGCAGCGTTGAAGATTTTCCCTCCGCGGCGGAGAGCTCCTACAATGAGCAGTTCTTC.

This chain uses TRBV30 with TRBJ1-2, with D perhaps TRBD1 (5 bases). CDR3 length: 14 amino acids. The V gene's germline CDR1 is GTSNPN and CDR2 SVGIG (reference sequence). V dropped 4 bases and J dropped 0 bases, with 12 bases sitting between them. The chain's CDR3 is CAWKQGGSNYGYTF. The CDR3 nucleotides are TGTGCCTGGAAGCAGGGAGGTTCTAACTATGGCTACACCTTC.

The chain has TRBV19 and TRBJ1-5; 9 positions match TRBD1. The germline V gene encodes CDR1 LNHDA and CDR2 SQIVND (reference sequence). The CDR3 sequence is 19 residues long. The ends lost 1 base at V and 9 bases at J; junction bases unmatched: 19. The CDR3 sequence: CASSIGSGTGIGRVGPQHF. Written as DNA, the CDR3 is TGTGCCAGTAGTATAGGGTCCGGGACAGGGATCGGGCGGGTAGGGCCCCAGCATTTT.

The DNA of the CDR3 is TGTGCCAGCAGCCAACAGGTCCCCAATTCACCCCTCCACTTT. This translates into CASSQQVPNSPLHF. The gene calls are TRBV14 and TRBJ1-6; D is unclear. V lost 2 bases and J 7 bases, leaving 9 bases between the germline ends. CDR1 is SGHDN and CDR2 is FVKESK in the germline V gene. The CDR3 extends over 14 amino acids.

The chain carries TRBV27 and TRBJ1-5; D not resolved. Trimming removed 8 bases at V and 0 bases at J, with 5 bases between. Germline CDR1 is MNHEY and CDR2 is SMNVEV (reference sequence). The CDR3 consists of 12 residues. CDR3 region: CASGNSNQPQHF. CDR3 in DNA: TGTGCCAGCGGCAATAGCAATCAGCCCCAGCATTTT.

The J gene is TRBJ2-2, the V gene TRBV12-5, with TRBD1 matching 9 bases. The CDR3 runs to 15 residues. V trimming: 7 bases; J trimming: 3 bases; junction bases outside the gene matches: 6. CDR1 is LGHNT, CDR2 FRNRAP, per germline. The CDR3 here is CASAWTGEYTGELFF. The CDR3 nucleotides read TGTGCTAGTGCCTGGACAGGGGAATACACCGGGGAGCTGTTTTTT.

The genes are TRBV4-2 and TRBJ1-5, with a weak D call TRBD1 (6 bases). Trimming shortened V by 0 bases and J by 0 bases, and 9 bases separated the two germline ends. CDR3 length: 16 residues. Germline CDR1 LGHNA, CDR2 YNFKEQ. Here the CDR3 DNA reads TGTGCCAGCAGCCAAGACAGGGGTGATAGCAATCAGCCCCAGCATTTT. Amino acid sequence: CASSQDRGDSNQPQHF.

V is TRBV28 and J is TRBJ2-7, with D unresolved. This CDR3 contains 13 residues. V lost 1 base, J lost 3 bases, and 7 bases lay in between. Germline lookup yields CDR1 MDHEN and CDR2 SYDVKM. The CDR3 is CASSLSAFYEQYF. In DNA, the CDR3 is TGTGCCAGCAGTTTATCAGCGTTCTACGAGCAGTACTTC.

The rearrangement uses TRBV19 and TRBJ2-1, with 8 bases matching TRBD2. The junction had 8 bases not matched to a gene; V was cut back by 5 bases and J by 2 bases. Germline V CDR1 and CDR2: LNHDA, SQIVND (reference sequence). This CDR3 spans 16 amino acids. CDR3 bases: TGTGCCAGTAGTCCCGCGGCGGGGGGTCCCTACAATGAGCAGTTCTTC. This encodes CASSPAAGGPYNEQFF.

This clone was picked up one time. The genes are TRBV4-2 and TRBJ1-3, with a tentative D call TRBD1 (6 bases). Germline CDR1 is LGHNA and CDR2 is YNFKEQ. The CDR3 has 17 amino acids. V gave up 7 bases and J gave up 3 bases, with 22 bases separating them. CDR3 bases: TGTGCCAGCACCCCCGGGGAGGGGGATTCCCTTGGAAACACCATATATTTT. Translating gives CASTPGEGDSLGNTIYF.

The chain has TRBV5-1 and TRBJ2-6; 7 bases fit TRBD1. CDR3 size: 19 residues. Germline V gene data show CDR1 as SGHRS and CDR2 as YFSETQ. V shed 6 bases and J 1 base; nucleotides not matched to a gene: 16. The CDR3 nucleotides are TGCGCCAGCACCCACGTGGGGCAGGGGGTGAGATCTGGGGCCAACGTCCTGACTTTC. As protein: CASTHVGQGVRSGANVLTF.

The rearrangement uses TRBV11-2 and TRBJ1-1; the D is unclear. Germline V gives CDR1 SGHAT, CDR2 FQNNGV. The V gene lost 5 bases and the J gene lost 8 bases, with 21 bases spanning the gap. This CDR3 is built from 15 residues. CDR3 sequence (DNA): TGTGCCAGCAGCCCCTACCAAGAACGGGGTTCCGAAGCTTTCTTT. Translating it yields CASSPYQERGSEAFF.

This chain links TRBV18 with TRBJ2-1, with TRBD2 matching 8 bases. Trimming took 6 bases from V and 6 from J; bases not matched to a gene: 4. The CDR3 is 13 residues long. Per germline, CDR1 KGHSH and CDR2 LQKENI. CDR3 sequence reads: CASSTGTSNEQFF. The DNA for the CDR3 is TGTGCCAGCTCTACCGGGACTAGCAATGAGCAGTTCTTC.

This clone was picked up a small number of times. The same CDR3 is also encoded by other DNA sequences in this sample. This CDR3 is CASSDDSPYEQYV. In DNA form, the CDR3 reads TGTGCCAGCAGTGACGACAGTCCCTACGAGCAGTACGTC. The chain combines TRBV6-1 with TRBJ2-7, with D perhaps matching TRBD1 (5 bases). The CDR3 contains 13 residues. CDR1 and CDR2 (germline): MNHNS, SASEGT. Trimming pared 3 bases from V and 2 bases from J, leaving 8 bases between.

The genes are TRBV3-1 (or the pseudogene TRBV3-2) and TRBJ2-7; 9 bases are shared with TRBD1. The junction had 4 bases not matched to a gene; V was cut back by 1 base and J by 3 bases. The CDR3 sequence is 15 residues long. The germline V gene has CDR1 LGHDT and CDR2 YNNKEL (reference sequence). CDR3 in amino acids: CASSQVDRGNYEQYF. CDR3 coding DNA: TGTGCCAGCAGCCAAGTGGACAGGGGAAACTACGAGCAGTACTTC.

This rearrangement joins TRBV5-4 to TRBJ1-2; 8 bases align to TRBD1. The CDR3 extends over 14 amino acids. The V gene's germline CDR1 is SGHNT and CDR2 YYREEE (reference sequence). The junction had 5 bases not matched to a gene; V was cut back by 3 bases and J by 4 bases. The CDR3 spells CASSSDRAGYGYTF. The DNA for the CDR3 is TGTGCCAGCAGCTCGGACAGGGCTGGCTATGGCTACACCTTC.

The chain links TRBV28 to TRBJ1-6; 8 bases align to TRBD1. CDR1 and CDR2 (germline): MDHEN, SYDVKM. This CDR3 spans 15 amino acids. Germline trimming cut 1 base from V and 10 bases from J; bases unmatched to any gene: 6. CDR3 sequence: CASSLSGGVGSPLHF. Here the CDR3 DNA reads TGTGCCAGCAGTTTATCAGGGGGCGTAGGGTCACCCCTCCACTTT.

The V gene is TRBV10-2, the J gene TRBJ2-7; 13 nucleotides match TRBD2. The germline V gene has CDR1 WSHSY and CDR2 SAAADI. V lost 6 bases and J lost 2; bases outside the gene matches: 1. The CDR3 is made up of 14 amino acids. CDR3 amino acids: CASRLAGGPYEQYF. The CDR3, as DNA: TGCGCCAGCAGACTAGCGGGGGGGCCCTACGAGCAGTACTTC.

The CDR3 DNA reads as TGTGCCAGCAGCTTCCCTCAAGTTTTAGACGAGCAGTACTTC. Its translation is CASSFPQVLDEQYF. This chain joins TRBV7-2 and TRBJ2-7; D gene unclear. The CDR3 extends over 14 amino acids. V lost 3 bases to trimming and J lost 5 bases, with 14 bases between them. In germline, CDR1 is SGHTA, CDR2 FQGNSA.

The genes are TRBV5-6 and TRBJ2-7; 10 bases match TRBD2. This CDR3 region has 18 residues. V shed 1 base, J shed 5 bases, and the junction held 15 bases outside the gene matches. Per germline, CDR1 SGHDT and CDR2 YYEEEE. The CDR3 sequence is CASSLYPSGGAESDEQYF. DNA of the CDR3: TGTGCCAGCAGCTTGTACCCGAGCGGGGGGGCCGAATCAGACGAGCAGTACTTC. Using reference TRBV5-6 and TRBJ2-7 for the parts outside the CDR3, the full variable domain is DAGVTQSPTHLIKTRGQQVTLRCSPKSGHDTVSWYQQALGQGPQFIFQYYEEEERQRGNFPDRFSGHQFPNYSSELNVNALLLGDSALYLCASSLYPSGGAESDEQYFGPGTRLTVT.